This T cell receptor (beta chain) was profiled in a study of TIL therapy for anti-PD-1-resistant metastatic lung cancer. Study-wide results and limits: Compared with baseline intratumoral T cells, expanded TIL cultures were more clonal and less diverse (roughly 6.5% vs 31%).

Trimming took 1 base from V and 2 from J, leaving 5 bases between them. This CDR3 region has 13 residues. The germline V gene has CDR1 SNHLY and CDR2 FYNNEI. Time point defined: pre-treatment sample, taken before nivolumab and TIL therapy. Tumor tissue came from excised metastases, mostly pleural nodules or supraclavicular lymph nodes. The libraries were made with immunoSEQ v3. Profiling relied on immunoSEQ multiplex PCR, and the TCRdb table lists in-frame clones only, not all of them. The data hold tens of thousands of clones, with around 77% observed a single time. Concerning this clone: Its target is not known.

The TCR comes from a person aged 25 to 85 with non-small cell lung cancer. The V gene is TRBV2, the J gene TRBJ1-1; D unresolved. The specimen was tumor tissue, collected at baseline. CDR3 residues: CASSEDRNTEAFF. The DNA of the CDR3 is TGTGCCAGCAGTGAAGATCGAAACACTGAAGCTTTCTTT.